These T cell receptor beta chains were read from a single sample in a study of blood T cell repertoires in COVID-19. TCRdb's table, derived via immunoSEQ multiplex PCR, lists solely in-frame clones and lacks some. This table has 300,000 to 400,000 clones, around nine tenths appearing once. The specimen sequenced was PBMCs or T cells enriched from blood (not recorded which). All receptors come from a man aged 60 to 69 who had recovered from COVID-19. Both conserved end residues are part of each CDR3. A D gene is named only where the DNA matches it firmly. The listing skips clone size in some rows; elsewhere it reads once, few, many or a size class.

CDR3: CASSTQSGEENEQFF
DNA: TGTGCCAGCAGCACGCAGTCGGGAGAGGAAAATGAGCAGTTCTTC
D: -
J: TRBJ2-1
size: -
V: TRBV7-3

CDR3: CASSNSQETQYF
DNA: TGTGCCAGTAGTAACAGCCAAGAGACCCAGTACTTC
D: -
J: TRBJ2-5
size: -
V: TRBV19

CDR3: CATKRGNSAREEEQYF
DNA: TGCGCCACCAAGAGGGGGAATTCGGCGCGGGAGGAAGAGCAGTACTTC
D: TRBD2
J: TRBJ2-7
size: -
V: TRBV10-1

CDR3: CSASGGPWKTQYF
DNA: TGCAGTGCTAGTGGCGGGCCCTGGAAGACCCAGTACTTC
D: -
J: TRBJ2-5
size: -
V: TRBV20-1

CDR3: CASSYRHENIQYF
DNA: TGTGCCAGCAGCTACCGACACGAAAACATTCAGTACTTC
D: -
J: TRBJ2-4
size: -
V: TRBV13

CDR3: CASSRAWGASPYEQYF
DNA: TGCGCCAGCAGCCGAGCCTGGGGCGCCTCCCCCTACGAGCAGTACTTC
D: -
J: TRBJ2-7
size: -
V: TRBV4-3

CDR3: CASSQEGLATNEKLFF
DNA: TGCGCCAGCAGCCAAGAGGGGCTCGCAACTAATGAAAAACTGTTTTTT
D: -
J: TRBJ1-4
size: -
V: TRBV4-3

CDR3: CASSQGGTGDEKLFF
DNA: TGCGCCAGCAGCCAAGGCGGGACAGGGGATGAAAAACTGTTTTTT
D: TRBD1
J: TRBJ1-4
size: -
V: TRBV4-3

CDR3: CSVEDGQGQFF
DNA: TGCAGCGTTGAAGATGGCCAGGGACAGTTCTTC
D: -
J: TRBJ2-1
size: -
V: TRBV29-1

CDR3: CASSRGLATTPSPYEQYF
DNA: TGTGCCAGCAGTCGAGGACTAGCGACTACCCCCTCTCCCTACGAGCAGTACTTC
D: TRBD2
J: TRBJ2-7
size: -
V: TRBV4-2

CDR3: CATSDAPGQGAYEQYF
DNA: TGTGCCACCAGTGATGCCCCGGGACAGGGGGCCTACGAGCAGTACTTC
D: TRBD1
J: TRBJ2-7
size: -
V: TRBV24-1

CDR3: CASSLERNVQPQHF
DNA: TGTGCCAGCAGCTTGGAGCGCAACGTCCAACCCCAGCATTTT
D: -
J: TRBJ1-5
size: few
V: TRBV5-8

CDR3: CASSDLQRSYEQYF
DNA: TGTGCCAGCAGTGACCTCCAGCGATCCTACGAGCAGTACTTC
D: -
J: TRBJ2-7
size: -
V: TRBV27

CDR3: CASGGGPGNTEAFF
DNA: TGTGCCAGCGGCGGGGGCCCGGGAAACACTGAAGCTTTCTTT
D: -
J: TRBJ1-1
size: few
V: TRBV19

CDR3: CASSFRGTFNEKLFF
DNA: TGTGCCAGCAGCTTCCGCGGGACCTTTAATGAAAAACTGTTTTTT
D: -
J: TRBJ1-4
size: -
V: TRBV5-6

CDR3: CAIATGGRTGELFF
DNA: TGTGCCATTGCGACAGGGGGCCGCACCGGGGAGCTGTTTTTT
D: TRBD1
J: TRBJ2-2
size: -
V: TRBV27

CDR3: CASSIFSAGNYQPQHF
DNA: TGTGCCAGTAGTATCTTCTCGGCAGGAAATTATCAGCCCCAGCATTTT
D: -
J: TRBJ1-5
size: -
V: TRBV19

CDR3: CASSELAEGPYEQYF
DNA: TGTGCCAGCAGTGAACTAGCGGAGGGCCCCTACGAGCAGTACTTC
D: TRBD2
J: TRBJ2-7
size: -
V: TRBV6-1

CDR3: CASKVEGRGETQYF
DNA: TGTGCCAGCAAAGTGGAGGGCCGGGGAGAGACCCAGTACTTC
D: -
J: TRBJ2-5
size: -
V: TRBV2

CDR3: CASSLPPGLAGTYNEQFF
DNA: TGTGCCAGCAGTTTGCCTCCGGGACTAGCGGGGACCTACAATGAGCAGTTCTTC
D: TRBD2
J: TRBJ2-1
size: -
V: TRBV5-4

CDR3: CASSAEGRNTEAFF
DNA: TGTGCCAGCAGTGCTGAGGGCAGGAACACTGAAGCTTTCTTT
D: -
J: TRBJ1-1
size: once
V: TRBV2

CDR3: CASSDELAGREQFF
DNA: TGTGCCAGCAGTGATGAACTAGCGGGCAGAGAGCAGTTCTTC
D: TRBD2
J: TRBJ2-1
size: -
V: TRBV6-1

CDR3: CASSISGIRNNEQFF
DNA: TGTGCCAGTAGTATTTCCGGGATAAGAAACAATGAGCAGTTCTTC
D: -
J: TRBJ2-1
size: -
V: TRBV19

CDR3: CASSRLAGSTDTQYF
DNA: TGTGCCAGCAGCAGACTAGCGGGCAGCACAGATACGCAGTATTTT
D: TRBD2
J: TRBJ2-3
size: -
V: TRBV7-2

CDR3: CASTRLASDEQYF
DNA: TGTGCCAGCACGCGACTAGCGTCCGACGAGCAGTACTTC
D: TRBD2
J: TRBJ2-7
size: -
V: TRBV7-8

CDR3: CATSPRTGLTAEQYF
DNA: TGTGCCACCAGCCCAAGGACAGGGCTTACTGCCGAGCAGTACTTC
D: TRBD1
J: TRBJ2-7
size: -
V: TRBV15

CDR3: CASSRTGSMGQPQHF
DNA: TGTGCCAGCAGCCGGACAGGGAGTATGGGGCAGCCCCAGCATTTT
D: TRBD1
J: TRBJ1-5
size: -
V: TRBV11-2

CDR3: CASSKRGRVFDTQYF
DNA: TGTGCCAGCAGCAAAAGGGGCAGGGTTTTCGATACGCAGTATTTT
D: -
J: TRBJ2-3
size: -
V: TRBV21-1

CDR3: CASSLRDSQETQYF
DNA: TGTGCCAGCTCACTGCGGGACAGTCAAGAGACCCAGTACTTC
D: -
J: TRBJ2-5
size: once
V: TRBV18

CDR3: CASSFDPAGVDGYTF
DNA: TGTGCCAGCAGCTTCGACCCAGCAGGGGTGGATGGCTACACCTTC
D: -
J: TRBJ1-2
size: few
V: TRBV3-1/TRBV3-2

CDR3: CASSFPGQAATNEKLFF
DNA: TGTGCCAGCAGTTTCCCGGGACAGGCTGCAACTAATGAAAAACTGTTTTTT
D: TRBD1
J: TRBJ1-4
size: once
V: TRBV28

CDR3: CATSRVSTSRDNEQFF
DNA: TGTGCCACCAGCAGAGTTTCGACTAGCAGAGACAATGAGCAGTTCTTC
D: TRBD2
J: TRBJ2-1
size: -
V: TRBV15

CDR3: CASRRTGLLGNYEQYF
DNA: TGTGCCAGTAGACGGACAGGACTCCTAGGAAACTACGAGCAGTACTTC
D: TRBD1
J: TRBJ2-7
size: -
V: TRBV19

CDR3: CASSYSGLNNEKLFF
DNA: TGTGCCAGCAGTTACTCGGGGCTCAATAATGAAAAACTGTTTTTT
D: -
J: TRBJ1-4
size: -
V: TRBV6-5

CDR3: CSVGTGSGSQETQYF
DNA: TGCAGCGTAGGGACAGGCTCGGGGAGCCAAGAGACCCAGTACTTC
D: TRBD1
J: TRBJ2-5
size: -
V: TRBV29-1

CDR3: CASSSGTGGNEQYF
DNA: TGTGCCAGCAGTTCCGGGACAGGGGGCAACGAGCAGTACTTC
D: TRBD1
J: TRBJ2-7
size: -
V: TRBV6-5

CDR3: CASSSSDEAFF
DNA: TGTGCCAGCAGTTCCAGTGATGAAGCTTTCTTT
D: -
J: TRBJ1-1
size: -
V: TRBV7-9

CDR3: CASRRPGQMNTEAFF
DNA: TGTGCCAGCCGTAGACCGGGACAGATGAACACTGAAGCTTTCTTT
D: TRBD1
J: TRBJ1-1
size: few
V: TRBV7-2

CDR3: CASSLLGLAGGPGTGYNEQFF
DNA: TGCGCCAGCAGCCTCCTGGGACTAGCGGGAGGCCCGGGGACGGGTTACAATGAGCAGTTCTTC
D: TRBD2
J: TRBJ2-1
size: -
V: TRBV4-1

CDR3: CASSSTGLGQETQYF
DNA: TGCGCCAGCAGCTCGACAGGGCTGGGGCAAGAGACCCAGTACTTC
D: TRBD1
J: TRBJ2-5
size: -
V: TRBV5-1

CDR3: CASSEKTGENYGYTF
DNA: TGTGCCAGCAGTGAAAAGACAGGCGAGAACTATGGCTACACCTTC
D: -
J: TRBJ1-2
size: -
V: TRBV6-1

CDR3: CATSGQWGTLNNTEAFF
DNA: TGTGCCACCAGCGGCCAATGGGGGACATTAAATAACACTGAAGCTTTCTTT
D: -
J: TRBJ1-1
size: -
V: TRBV15

CDR3: CATSDYSSGRETQYF
DNA: TGTGCCACCAGTGATTATTCGAGCGGGAGAGAGACCCAGTACTTC
D: TRBD2
J: TRBJ2-5
size: -
V: TRBV24-1

CDR3: CTSSPRWRINQPQHF
DNA: TGTACCAGCAGTCCCCGGTGGCGGATCAATCAGCCCCAGCATTTT
D: -
J: TRBJ1-5
size: -
V: TRBV27

CDR3: CASSPTSGSGETQYF
DNA: TGCGCCAGCAGCCCAACTAGCGGGAGTGGAGAGACCCAGTACTTC
D: TRBD2
J: TRBJ2-5
size: once
V: TRBV5-1